The 32 T cell receptor beta chains in this list originate from one sample, sequenced in a study of glioma-infiltrating T cells after dendritic cell vaccination. Sequencing used immunoSEQ multiplex PCR; TCRdb keeps in-frame clones, though not all of them. The data contain 98,000 or so clones, approximately 80% of them seen just once; the ten biggest clones take up about 5.5%. Regarding time point: after dendritic cell vaccination, including at tumor progression/relapse. The sample in question was blood, obtained after dendritic cell vaccination. The receptors were sampled from a human donor with glioblastoma.

The rearrangement uses TRBV4-1 and TRBJ1-1, with 7 bases that match TRBD1. V lost 4 bases to trimming and J lost 0 bases; unmatched junction nucleotides: 8. CDR1 MGHRA and CDR2 YSYEKL come from the germline V gene. The CDR3 is 16 amino acids. CDR3 DNA: TGCGCCAGCAGCCTCATGGGCGGGACAGTGAACACTGAAGCTTTCTTT. Protein: CASSLMGGTVNTEAFF.

The CDR3 sequence is CASSLDLNTEAFF. Written as DNA, the CDR3 is TGTGCCAGCAGCCTTGACTTGAACACTGAAGCTTTCTTT. This chain links TRBV5-4 with TRBJ1-1; no reliable D call. CDR3 size: 13 residues. The germline V gene has CDR1 SGHNT and CDR2 YYREEE (reference sequence). The V end lost 4 bases, the J end lost 0 bases, and 7 bases lay between the germline ends.

The V gene is TRBV6-6, the J gene TRBJ1-1; maybe TRBD1 (5 bases). V was trimmed by 6 bases and J by 1 base, leaving 12 bases between them. Germline CDR1 MNHNY, CDR2 SVGAGI (reference sequence). This CDR3 is 14 amino acids long. The CDR3 loop reads CASRRQTWNTEAFF. DNA of the CDR3: TGTGCCAGCAGGCGACAGACTTGGAACACTGAAGCTTTCTTT.

The chain couples TRBV7-9 to TRBJ1-2; TRBD1 might be the D (6 bases). The ends were cut back, 2 bases at V and 4 bases at J, with 11 bases in the middle. This CDR3 contains 14 residues. The germline V gene encodes CDR1 SEHNR and CDR2 FQNEAQ (reference sequence). This chain's CDR3 is CASSLLGGAYGYTF. For the CDR3, the DNA is TGTGCCAGCAGCTTATTAGGGGGGGCCTATGGCTACACCTTC. The full variable domain, with the rest looked up from reference TRBV7-9 and TRBJ1-2, is DTGVSQNPRHKITKRGQNVTFRCDPISEHNRLYWYRQTLGQGPEFLTYFQNEAQLEKSRLLSDRFSAERPKGSFSTLEIQRTEQGDSAMYLCASSLLGGAYGYTFGSGTRLTVV.

This clone was observed a single time. The gene calls are TRBV10-3 and TRBJ2-2; D is possibly TRBD2 (5 bases). CDR3 size: 13 residues. Trimming removed 7 bases at V and 4 bases at J, with 10 bases between. Germline values: CDR1 ENHRY, CDR2 SYGVKD. As DNA, the CDR3 is TGTGCCATCACTAGACTACTCACCGGGGAGCTGTTTTTT. Its translation: CAITRLLTGELFF.

This rearrangement joins TRBV6-6 to TRBJ2-2, with 8 bases aligning to TRBD2. CDR3 length: 14 residues. V shed 8 bases, J shed 7 bases, and the junction held 9 bases outside the gene matches. The germline V gene has CDR1 MNHNY and CDR2 SVGAGI (reference sequence). The DNA for the CDR3 is TGTGCCAGCCAACAAGCGGGAGTTGGCGGGGAGCTGTTTTTT. This encodes CASQQAGVGGELFF.

This sequence joins TRBV27 and TRBJ1-5, with D possibly being TRBD1 (6 bases). CDR1 and CDR2 (germline): MNHEY, SMNVEV (reference sequence). The V gene lost 6 bases and the J gene lost 7 bases, with 13 bases spanning the gap. The CDR3 spans 13 residues. CDR3 bases: TGTGCCAGCAGAGTGGGGGCAGGGCAGCCCCAGCATTTT. It encodes CASRVGAGQPQHF.

The gene calls are TRBV7-2 and TRBJ1-2, with D perhaps TRBD1 (6 bases). The V gene's germline CDR1 is SGHTA and CDR2 FQGNSA. With 1 base removed from V and 1 base from J, the gap between germline ends came to 16 bases. This CDR3 is built from 17 residues. DNA of the CDR3: TGTGCCAGCAGCTTAGTTTTAGGGGCAGGGGATAACTATGGCTACACCTTC. Protein: CASSLVLGAGDNYGYTF. The full variable domain, completed using reference TRBV7-2 and TRBJ1-2, is GAGVSQSPSNKVTEKGKDVELRCDPISGHTALYWYRQSLGQGLEFLIYFQGNSAPDKSGLPSDRFSAERTGGSVSTLTIQRTQQEDSAVYLCASSLVLGAGDNYGYTFGSGTRLTVV.

This chain connects TRBV28 to TRBJ2-1; 9 bases align to TRBD2. Germline V lookup: CDR1 MDHEN, CDR2 SYDVKM. This CDR3 has 15 amino acids. V shed 5 bases, J shed 6 bases, and the junction held 8 bases outside the gene matches. The CDR3 DNA reads as TGTGCCAGCAGTCCCGGGACTAGCCCGTCCAATGAGCAGTTCTTC. Translation gives CASSPGTSPSNEQFF.

The gene calls are TRBV29-1 and TRBJ2-1; 12 bases map to TRBD2. CDR3 length: 13 amino acids. The V segment lost 6 bases and the J segment 9 bases; nucleotides outside the gene matches: 6. Germline loops: CDR1 SQVTM, CDR2 ANQGSEA. The CDR3 sequence: CSVGLAGRSEQFF. The CDR3 bases are TGCAGCGTCGGACTAGCGGGACGGTCTGAGCAGTTCTTC.

The V gene is TRBV6-5, the J gene TRBJ2-7; D is perhaps TRBD2 (6 bases). V was cut by 2 bases and J by 4 bases, with 18 bases left in between. CDR1 and CDR2 from the germline V gene are MNHEY and SVGAGI. This CDR3 has 16 residues. The CDR3, as DNA: TGTGCCAGCAGTTACAGACACCTCGGAGGGACTTACGAGCAGTACTTC. Its translation is CASSYRHLGGTYEQYF.

This CDR3 is CASSLAPGRKTGANVLTF. The DNA of the CDR3 is TGCGCCAGCAGCTTGGCCCCAGGCAGAAAAACTGGGGCCAACGTCCTGACTTTC. The chain employs TRBV5-1 and TRBJ2-6; D remains ambiguous. Deletions cut 0 bases from V and 2 bases from J, with 15 bases between. Germline CDR1 SGHRS, CDR2 YFSETQ. The CDR3 length is 18 residues. Full variable domain (outside the CDR3, taken from reference TRBV5-1 and TRBJ2-6): KAGVTQTPRYLIKTRGQQVTLSCSPISGHRSVSWYQQTPGQGLQFLFEYFSETQRNKGNFPGRFSGRQFSNSRSEMNVSTLELGDSALYLCASSLAPGRKTGANVLTFGAGSRLTVL.

The gene calls are TRBV19 and TRBJ1-2, with 7 nucleotides matching TRBD1. This CDR3 has 17 amino acids. The ends lost 5 bases at V and 5 bases at J; junction bases unmatched: 17. The V gene's germline CDR1 is LNHDA and CDR2 SQIVND (reference sequence). The CDR3 DNA sequence: TGTGCCAGTAGTCCAAACGACAGGGCTCCCCATCGGTATGGCTACACCTTC. Translating gives CASSPNDRAPHRYGYTF.

V is TRBV19 and J is TRBJ1-3; D is unclear. The V and J ends lost 4 bases and 0 bases respectively, with 13 bases between them. The CDR3 sequence is 16 residues long. The germline V gene encodes CDR1 LNHDA and CDR2 SQIVND (reference sequence). The CDR3 loop is CASSRAGKGSGNTIYF. In nucleotides, the CDR3 is TGTGCCAGTAGTAGGGCAGGAAAAGGCTCTGGAAACACCATATATTTT. The variable domain in full, with the rest retrieved from reference TRBV19 and TRBJ1-3, is DGGITQSPKYLFRKEGQNVTLSCEQNLNHDAMYWYRQDPGQGLRLIYYSQIVNDFQKGDIAEGYSVSREKKESFPLTVTSAQKNPTAFYLCASSRAGKGSGNTIYFGEGSWLTVV.

The CDR3: CSARLGRAFF. CDR3 bases: TGCAGTGCTAGACTAGGAAGAGCTTTCTTT. The chain recombines TRBV20-1 with TRBJ1-1; D not certain. V lost 2 bases and J 10 bases, leaving 8 bases between the germline ends. CDR1 is DFQATT and CDR2 is SNEGSKA in the germline V gene (reference sequence). The CDR3 has 10 amino acids.

The chain links TRBV4-1 to TRBJ2-7, with 8 nucleotides matching TRBD2. J was trimmed by 3 bases and V by 4 bases; bases with no gene match: 20. The CDR3 sequence is 19 residues long. The germline CDR1 and CDR2 sequences are MGHRA and YSYEKL. CDR3: CASSPPRGTSNTVGYEQYF. As DNA, the CDR3 is TGCGCCAGCAGCCCCCCTAGGGGGACTAGTAATACGGTCGGCTACGAGCAGTACTTC.

V usage is TRBV5-1 and J usage is TRBJ2-7; 7 bases agree with TRBD1. Looked up from germline, CDR1 is SGHRS and CDR2 is YFSETQ. J was trimmed by 3 bases and V by 5 bases; bases with no gene match: 8. The CDR3 loop spans 14 amino acids. DNA of the CDR3: TGCGCCAGCAGGCCCGGGACAGCCAACTACGAGCAGTACTTC. Translated: CASRPGTANYEQYF.

The chain carries TRBV15 and TRBJ2-7, with D possibly being TRBD2 (6 bases). The CDR3 is 14 residues long. V was pared by 0 bases and J by 7 bases, with 13 bases between. Germline V gives CDR1 LNHNV, CDR2 YYDKDF (reference sequence). The CDR3 protein is CATSRDQWRGEQYF. CDR3 DNA: TGTGCCACCAGCAGAGATCAATGGAGGGGTGAGCAGTACTTC.

The chain's CDR3 is CASSLGGQGGEPQHF. CDR3 in DNA: TGCGCCAGCAGCTTGGGGGGACAGGGAGGAGAGCCCCAGCATTTT. The chain uses TRBV5-1 and TRBJ1-5; the match to TRBD1 covers 9 bases. This CDR3 contains 15 residues. CDR1 SGHRS and CDR2 YFSETQ come from the germline V gene. V was clipped by 0 bases and J by 8 bases; unmatched bases: 6. The variable domain in full, completed from reference TRBV5-1 and TRBJ1-5, reads KAGVTQTPRYLIKTRGQQVTLSCSPISGHRSVSWYQQTPGQGLQFLFEYFSETQRNKGNFPGRFSGRQFSNSRSEMNVSTLELGDSALYLCASSLGGQGGEPQHFGDGTRLSIL.

This CDR3 reads CSVGRGYEQYF. The CDR3 DNA reads as TGCAGCGTGGGGAGAGGCTACGAGCAGTACTTC. The V and J genes are TRBV29-1 and TRBJ2-7; the D gene is possibly TRBD2 (5 bases). Germline CDR1 and CDR2: SQVTM and ANQGSEA. Trimming removed 6 bases from V and 3 bases from J, with 9 bases in between. The CDR3 totals 11 residues.

The genes are TRBV27 and TRBJ2-5, with D unclear. Judging by the DNA end, TRBJ2-7 fits better; the J call may be wrong. Per germline, CDR1 MNHEY and CDR2 SMNVEV (reference sequence). The CDR3 covers 17 residues. CDR3 DNA sequence: TGTGCCAGCAGTTTATTGATGGGCCCCTATAATACCTACGAGCAGTACTTC. This gives the protein CASSLLMGPYNTYEQYF.

The chain recombines TRBV6-5 with TRBJ1-1; the match to TRBD1 covers 8 bases. Germline V gene lookup returns CDR1 MNHEY and CDR2 SVGAGI. Unmatched junction bases numbered 5, after V lost 6 bases and J lost 5 bases. CDR3 size: 13 residues. The chain's CDR3 is CASSIRQGTEAFF. The CDR3 nucleotides are TGTGCCAGCAGCATAAGACAGGGGACTGAAGCTTTCTTT.

The CDR3 coding sequence is TGTGCCAGCTCACCGGGACAGGGGGTGGCCTACGAGCAGTACTTC. This encodes CASSPGQGVAYEQYF. This rearrangement joins TRBV18 to TRBJ2-7; 11 positions agree with TRBD1. Germline trimming cut 3 bases from V and 2 bases from J; bases unmatched to any gene: 3. The CDR3 spans 15 residues. Per germline, CDR1 KGHSH and CDR2 LQKENI.

The chain links TRBV6-4 to TRBJ1-5; D remains ambiguous. Germline-derived CDR1 and CDR2 are MRHNA and SNTAGT. V dropped 0 bases and J dropped 4 bases, with 10 bases sitting between them. This CDR3 is 15 amino acids long. CDR3 bases: TGTGCCAGCAGTGACTCTGGACTCCTAAATCAGCCCCAGCATTTT. Protein product: CASSDSGLLNQPQHF.

The J gene is TRBJ1-5, the V gene TRBV27; the D gene is possibly TRBD1 (6 bases). The CDR3 covers 16 residues. Deletions cut 3 bases from V and 4 bases from J, with 16 bases between. Germline V gene lookup returns CDR1 MNHEY and CDR2 SMNVEV (reference sequence). CDR3 loop: CASSFGGALRNQPQHF. For the CDR3, the DNA is TGTGCCAGCAGTTTTGGGGGGGCCTTGAGAAATCAGCCCCAGCATTTT.

This rearrangement joins TRBV10-1 to TRBJ2-1; TRBD2 aligns across 7 bases. Germline CDR1 WNHNN, CDR2 SYGVQD (reference sequence). The junction had 6 bases not matched to a gene; V was cut back by 5 bases and J by 5 bases. The CDR3 sequence is 14 residues long. CDR3 bases: TGCGCCAGCAGTAGATTTCTAGCGGACAATGAGCAGTTCTTC. This codes for CASSRFLADNEQFF.

This clone has only one observation. This chain links TRBV7-3 with TRBJ2-3; the D is unclear. CDR1 and CDR2 from the germline V gene are SGHTA and FQGTGA. The length of the CDR3 is 14 residues. Trimming shortened V by 2 bases and J by 2 bases, and 8 bases separated the two germline ends. The CDR3, as DNA: TGTGCCAGCAGCTTATCTCCAGTCACAGATACGCAGTATTTT. Protein sequence: CASSLSPVTDTQYF.

The V call is TRBV7-3, the J call TRBJ2-1; TRBD1 is a possible D gene (6 bases). This CDR3 has 15 residues. CDR1 SGHTA and CDR2 FQGTGA come from the germline V gene. The V gene lost 5 bases and the J gene lost 4 bases, with 15 bases spanning the gap. CDR3 DNA: TGTGCCAGCAGCCTCCACAGGGCCTTATACAATGAGCAGTTCTTC. Protein product: CASSLHRALYNEQFF.

The CDR3 sequence: CASRKRDSASYEQYF. The DNA for the CDR3 is TGTGCCAGCAGGAAACGGGACAGCGCCTCCTACGAGCAGTACTTC. The rearrangement links TRBV6-6 to TRBJ2-7; 7 positions agree with TRBD1. The germline CDR1 and CDR2 sequences are MNHNY and SVGAGI (reference sequence). This CDR3 is built from 15 residues. V trimming: 6 bases; J trimming: 0 bases; junction bases outside the gene matches: 8.

The rearrangement links TRBV7-8 to TRBJ2-1; 10 bases agree with TRBD2. The V gene end was trimmed by 2 bases and the J gene end by 6 bases; junction bases not matched to a gene: 7. Germline CDR1 is SGHVS and CDR2 is FQNEAQ. This CDR3 spans 16 amino acids. CDR3 in DNA: TGTGCCAGCAGCTTATTGGGGGCTAGCGGGAGCAATGAGCAGTTCTTC. Protein sequence: CASSLLGASGSNEQFF.

The V and J genes are TRBV2 and TRBJ2-3, with no clear D. Germline CDR1 reads SNHLY; CDR2 reads FYNNEI. Trimming cost V 7 bases and J 2 bases, with 13 bases left between them. The CDR3 length is 14 residues. The CDR3 sequence: CASIGGVPTDTQYF. The CDR3 bases are TGTGCCAGCATAGGCGGAGTACCCACAGATACGCAGTATTTT.

V usage is TRBV6-5 and J usage is TRBJ2-2; TRBD2 might be the D (5 bases). CDR3 length equals 14 residues. V lost 0 bases and J 6 bases, leaving 8 bases between the germline ends. From germline, CDR1 is MNHEY and CDR2 SVGAGI. This CDR3 is CASSYSRVAGELFF. CDR3 bases: TGTGCCAGCAGTTACTCGCGGGTGGCCGGGGAGCTGTTTTTT.